The 14 T cell receptor beta chains listed next were all sequenced from one sample in a study of blood T cells in healthy people across ages. A second PCR, run for roughly 7 to 12 cycles, used a sample-barcoded 5' primer plus a J-beta primer mix. TCRdb analysed the 5' RACE reads with MiXCR anew, one entry per CDR3 protein. The profile shows roughly 900,000 distinct CDR3 sequences, 40% to 60% of them singletons. Sequenced input: blood. The receptors come from a man aged 25-40 years in good health.

The V gene is TRBV5-8, the J gene TRBJ2-3; D remains ambiguous. CDR1 is SGHTS, CDR2 YDEGEE, per germline. Trimming took off 1 base at V and 3 bases at J, with 9 bases between the two ends. CDR3 length: 14 residues. For the CDR3, the DNA is TGTGCCAGCAGCTTGCCCCCCAGGACAGATACGCAGTATTTT. As protein: CASSLPPRTDTQYF.

On this clonotype: At one end the junction does not follow the germline gene, possibly because of a read error. The CDR3 DNA reads TGTGCCAGCAGTGTATCAAGGGGGGACAATGAGCAGTTCTTC. Its translation: CASSVSRGDNEQFF. The chain carries TRBV27 and TRBJ2-1; D tentatively reads TRBD1 or TRBD2 (6 bases each). This CDR3 is built from 14 residues. Looked up from germline, CDR1 is MNHEY and CDR2 is SMNVEV (reference sequence).

J is TRBJ1-2 and V is TRBV4-2; D perhaps matches TRBD1 (5 bases). Per germline, CDR1 LGHNA and CDR2 YNFKEQ. V was clipped by 0 bases and J by 4 bases, with 12 bases between them. CDR3 length: 15 amino acids. CDR3 region: CASSQEKGTGYGYTF. Here the CDR3 DNA reads TGTGCCAGCAGCCAAGAGAAGGGGACGGGCTATGGCTACACCTTC.

This clonotype was observed a handful of times. The rearrangement uses TRBV11-2 and TRBJ2-3; TRBD2 might be the D (6 bases). The V gene's germline CDR1 is SGHAT and CDR2 FQNNGV. The V gene lost 5 bases and the J gene lost 0 bases, with 24 bases spanning the gap. This CDR3 comprises 19 residues. Written as DNA, the CDR3 is TGTGCCAGCAGCCCTTCTCGCGGGACCAACCCACGTAGCACAGATACGCAGTATTTT. This codes for CASSPSRGTNPRSTDTQYF.

The DNA of the CDR3 is TGTGCCAGCAGCTGGACGGCCGATTATGGCTACACCTTC. Protein sequence: CASSWTADYGYTF. The chain joins TRBV7-9 to TRBJ1-2; no firm D call. Germline V lookup: CDR1 SEHNR, CDR2 FQNEAQ (reference sequence). CDR3 length equals 13 residues. The V end was cut by 4 bases, the J end by 5 bases, with 11 bases between.

In its sample, this clonotype was seen once. The rearrangement uses TRBV3-1 and TRBJ2-3, with TRBD1 identical over 10 bases. This CDR3 is built from 16 residues. Germline V lookup: CDR1 LGHDT, CDR2 YNNKEL (reference sequence). The J segment lost 4 bases and the V segment lost 4 bases, leaving 8 bases of the junction unmatched. The DNA for the CDR3 is TGTGCCAGCAGCCCCGGGACAGGGGTATTTGCAGATACGCAGTATTTT. This gives the protein CASSPGTGVFADTQYF.

This chain uses TRBV30 with TRBJ1-5; D is undetermined. From germline, CDR1 is GTSNPN and CDR2 SVGIG (reference sequence). V was shortened by 1 base and J by 6 bases, with 10 bases between the two germline ends. This CDR3 is built from 13 residues. The CDR3, as DNA: TGTGCCTGGAGTGACGGTCTGGGTCAGCCCCAGCATTTT. It codes for CAWSDGLGQPQHF.

The chain has TRBV29-1 and TRBJ2-5; D gene ambiguous. Germline loops: CDR1 SQVTM, CDR2 ANQGSEA. Trimming pared 6 bases from V and 5 bases from J, leaving 13 bases between. This CDR3 contains 12 residues. As DNA, the CDR3 is TGCAGCGTCGCTGGGGTAGGGGAGACCCAGTACTTC. Translated, it gives CSVAGVGETQYF.

This rearrangement joins TRBV6-2 or TRBV6-3 to TRBJ2-1; 8 positions match TRBD1. The germline gives CDR1 MNHEY, CDR2 SVGEGT. V lost 6 bases to trimming and J lost 0 bases; unmatched junction nucleotides: 1. The CDR3 contains 14 residues. CDR3 sequence: CASRDRVSYNEQFF. The DNA for the CDR3 is TGTGCCAGCAGGGACAGGGTCTCCTACAATGAGCAGTTCTTC.

The chain carries TRBV28 and TRBJ1-1, with TRBD1 as a possible D gene (6 bases). The length of the CDR3 is 16 residues. CDR1 is MDHEN, CDR2 SYDVKM, per germline. Trimming shortened V by 6 bases and J by 0 bases, and 17 bases separated the two germline ends. This chain's CDR3 is CASSSNEDSLNTEAFF. In nucleotides, the CDR3 is TGTGCCAGCAGCTCCAACGAGGACAGCTTGAACACTGAAGCTTTCTTT.

V gene TRBV5-6 combines with J gene TRBJ1-1; 7 bases match TRBD1. The CDR3 spans 15 residues. The trim removed 4 bases at V and 0 bases at J, leaving 6 bases unmatched. Per the germline V gene, CDR1 is SGHDT and CDR2 is YYEEEE. CDR3: CASSKGGGLNTEAFF. As DNA, the CDR3 is TGTGCCAGCAGCAAGGGAGGGGGCCTGAACACTGAAGCTTTCTTT.

This clonotype was recorded many times. The chain recombines TRBV29-1 with TRBJ1-2, with 10 bases lining up with TRBD1. This CDR3 spans 15 amino acids. V dropped 6 bases and J dropped 2; count of bases not matched to a gene: 9. Germline assignment: CDR1 SQVTM and CDR2 ANQGSEA. CDR3 in amino acids: CSVTGTGASNYGYTF. For the CDR3, the DNA is TGCAGCGTGACCGGGACAGGGGCATCGAACTATGGCTACACCTTC.

CDR3 nucleotides: TGCGCCAGCAGCCGGGGGTCAGGGGGCGCAGATACGCAGTATTTT. This gives the protein CASSRGSGGADTQYF. The chain is built from TRBV5-1 and TRBJ2-3, with 8 bases identical to TRBD1. V dropped 4 bases and J dropped 4; count of bases not matched to a gene: 8. The CDR3 consists of 15 residues. Germline V gene sequence: CDR1 SGHRS, CDR2 YFSETQ.

The chain uses TRBV6-6 and TRBJ2-7; 7 bases fit TRBD1. Germline CDR1 is MNHNY and CDR2 is SVGAGI (reference sequence). V lost 2 bases to trimming and J lost 5 bases; unmatched junction nucleotides: 3. The CDR3 length is 13 residues. The CDR3 nucleotides read TGTGCCAGCAGTTACGGGACAGTGAACGAGCAGTACTTC. It specifies CASSYGTVNEQYF.